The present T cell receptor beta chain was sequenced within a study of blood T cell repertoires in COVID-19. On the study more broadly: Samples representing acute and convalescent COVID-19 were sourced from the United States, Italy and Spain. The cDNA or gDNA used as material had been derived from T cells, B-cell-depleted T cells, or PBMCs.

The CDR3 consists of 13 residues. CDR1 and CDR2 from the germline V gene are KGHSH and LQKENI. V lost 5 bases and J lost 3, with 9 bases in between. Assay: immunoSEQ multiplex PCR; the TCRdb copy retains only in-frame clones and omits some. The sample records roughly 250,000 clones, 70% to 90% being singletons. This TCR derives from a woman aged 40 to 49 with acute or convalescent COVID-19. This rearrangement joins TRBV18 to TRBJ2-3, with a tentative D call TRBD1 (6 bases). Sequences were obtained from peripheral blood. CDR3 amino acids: CASSTTGTDTQYF. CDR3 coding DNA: TGTGCCAGCTCAACAACAGGGACAGATACGCAGTATTTT.